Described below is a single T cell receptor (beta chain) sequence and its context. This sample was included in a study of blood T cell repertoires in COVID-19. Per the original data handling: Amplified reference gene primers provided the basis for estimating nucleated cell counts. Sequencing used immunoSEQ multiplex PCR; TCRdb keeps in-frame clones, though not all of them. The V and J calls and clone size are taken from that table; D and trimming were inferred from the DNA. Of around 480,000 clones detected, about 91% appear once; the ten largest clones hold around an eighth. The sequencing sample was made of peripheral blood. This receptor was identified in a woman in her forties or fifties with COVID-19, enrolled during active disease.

DNA of the CDR3: TGTGCCAGCCTCTTACGGGGCACTGAAGCTTTCTTT. It is translated as CASLLRGTEAFF. J is TRBJ1-1 and V is TRBV2, with no clear D. Germline-derived CDR1 and CDR2 are SNHLY and FYNNEI. The CDR3 is 12 residues long. The V and J ends lost 8 bases and 4 bases respectively, with 11 bases between them.